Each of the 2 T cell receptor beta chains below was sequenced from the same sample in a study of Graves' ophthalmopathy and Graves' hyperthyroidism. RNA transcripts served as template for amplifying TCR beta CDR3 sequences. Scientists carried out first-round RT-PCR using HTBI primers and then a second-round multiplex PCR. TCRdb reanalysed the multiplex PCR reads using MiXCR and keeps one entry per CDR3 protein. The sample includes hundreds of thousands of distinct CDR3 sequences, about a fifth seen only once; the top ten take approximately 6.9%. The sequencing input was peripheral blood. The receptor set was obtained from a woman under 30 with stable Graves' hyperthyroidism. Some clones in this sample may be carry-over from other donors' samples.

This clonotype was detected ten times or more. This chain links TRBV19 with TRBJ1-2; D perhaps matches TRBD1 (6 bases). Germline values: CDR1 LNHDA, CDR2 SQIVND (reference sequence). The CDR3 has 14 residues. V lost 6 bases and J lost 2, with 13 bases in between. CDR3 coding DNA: TGTGCCAGTAGCGGTAACAGGGCAAACTATGGCTACACCTTC. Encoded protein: CASSGNRANYGYTF.

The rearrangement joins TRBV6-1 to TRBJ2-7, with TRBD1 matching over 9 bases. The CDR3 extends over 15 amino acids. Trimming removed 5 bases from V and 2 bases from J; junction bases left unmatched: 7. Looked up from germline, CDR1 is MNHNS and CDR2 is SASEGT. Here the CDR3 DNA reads TGTGCCAGCAGTAGGGACAGGGACCAGCCCTACGAGCAGTACTTC. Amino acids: CASSRDRDQPYEQYF.